These 23 T cell receptor beta chains came from one sample sequenced in a study of blood T cells in healthy people across ages. Sample-barcoded 5' priming and a J-beta primer mix drove a second PCR of about 6 to 12 cycles. TCRdb re-derived calls from the 5' RACE reads in MiXCR, one entry per CDR3 protein. This sample has around 1,500,000 distinct CDR3 sequences, with approximately 28% found just once. Sequencing used blood. The receptors stem from a woman in her thirties in good health.

This clonotype was detected a few times. CDR3 amino acids: CASSQTGASEQYF. The CDR3 DNA sequence: TGTGCCAGCAGCCAGACAGGGGCTAGCGAGCAGTACTTC. The rearrangement joins TRBV5-5 to TRBJ2-4; TRBD1 matches 8 bases. The J call could be wrong; TRBJ2-7 is a better fit for the DNA end. Germline V gene data show CDR1 as SGHKS and CDR2 as YYEKEE (reference sequence). The CDR3 extends over 13 amino acids.

This clonotype was counted a few times. The chain couples TRBV4-1 to TRBJ1-1, with 7 bases lining up with TRBD1. Germline loops: CDR1 MGHRA, CDR2 YSYEKL. This CDR3 is built from 13 residues. V dropped 3 bases and J dropped 7; count of bases not matched to a gene: 5. The CDR3 protein is CASSQGTEIEAFF. Here the CDR3 DNA reads TGCGCCAGCAGCCAGGGGACAGAGATTGAAGCTTTCTTT.

This clonotype occurred a few times. The chain links TRBV10-3 to TRBJ1-5; D is perhaps TRBD1 (5 bases). CDR1 and CDR2 from the germline V gene are ENHRY and SYGVKD. V was shortened by 10 bases and J by 3 bases, with 19 bases between the two germline ends. This CDR3 contains 15 residues. The CDR3 is CATGDSQLNNQPQHF. CDR3 DNA sequence: TGTGCCACGGGGGATAGCCAACTAAACAATCAGCCCCAGCATTTT.

The sample holds many counts of this clonotype. This sequence joins TRBV3-1 and TRBJ2-1, with 9 bases matching TRBD2. The CDR3 length is 16 residues. CDR1 and CDR2 (germline): LGHDT, YNNKEL (reference sequence). V was pared by 7 bases and J by 0 bases, with 7 bases of the junction left unmatched. CDR3 region: CASTSGGPSSYNEQFF. The DNA of the CDR3 is TGTGCCAGCACCAGCGGGGGGCCGAGCTCCTACAATGAGCAGTTCTTC.

In its sample, this clonotype was seen many times. J is TRBJ2-5 and V is TRBV29-1; D gene unclear. The CDR3 loop spans 11 amino acids. From germline, CDR1 is SQVTM and CDR2 ANQGSEA. V was clipped by 3 bases and J by 5 bases, with 7 bases between them. DNA of the CDR3: TGCAGCGTTGAGACCGTGGAGACCCAGTACTTC. Its protein product is CSVETVETQYF.

V usage is TRBV12-3 or TRBV12-4 and J usage is TRBJ1-2, with unresolved D. The V end lost 6 bases, the J end lost 7 bases, and 15 bases lay between the germline ends. The CDR3 spans 13 residues. The CDR3 DNA is TGTGCCAGCAGCTTGGTGGGAGGGTTTGGCTACACCTTC. The encoded protein is CASSLVGGFGYTF.

Turning to this clonotype: A much larger clone differs from this one at a single base, so this may be a read error. This CDR3 is CSADRGEGCTF. CDR3 in DNA: TGCAGCGCTGACAGGGGAGAGGGCTGCACCTTC. The V call is TRBV29-1, the J call TRBJ1-2; 8 nucleotides match TRBD1. The CDR3 length is 11 residues. CDR1 SQVTM and CDR2 ANQGSEA come from the germline V gene. The full variable domain, rest sourced from reference TRBV29-1 and TRBJ1-2, is SAVISQKPSRDICQRGTSLTIQCQVDSQVTMMFWYRQQPGQSLTLIATANQGSEATYESGFVIDKFPISRPNLTFSTLTVSNMSPEDSSIYLCSADRGEGCTFGSGTRLTVV.

For this clonotype: The conserved phenylalanine or tryptophan normally closing the CDR3 is absent here, so this likely arose from a read error. No DNA is shown, since the ends of the CDR3 on it are uncertain; the CDR3 is the one TCRdb lists. The chain joins TRBV21-1 to TRBJ2-1. TRBV21-1 is tagged as a pseudogene. The CDR3 is 11 amino acids in total, end residues counted. The CDR3 is CASSINSEQFC.

This clonotype occurred a few times. V and J are TRBV7-2 and TRBJ2-7; 7 nucleotides align to TRBD2. Trimming at V came to 5 bases and at J to 2 bases, leaving 9 bases not matched to a gene. Germline V CDR1 and CDR2: SGHTA, FQGNSA. The CDR3 sequence is 15 residues long. The CDR3 sequence: CASSHGRGVTYEQYF. CDR3 nucleotides: TGTGCCAGCAGCCACGGCCGGGGGGTTACCTACGAGCAGTACTTC.

There are many counts of this clonotype. The V call is TRBV10-3, the J call TRBJ2-7; D is perhaps TRBD1 (5 bases). CDR1 and CDR2 from the germline V gene are ENHRY and SYGVKD. The CDR3 consists of 13 residues. V gave up 1 base and J gave up 4 bases, with 8 bases separating them. In DNA, the CDR3 is TGTGCCATCAGTGAGTTCGACAGTTACGAGCAGTACTTC. Translating gives CAISEFDSYEQYF.

This clonotype was found a few times. The rearrangement uses TRBV28 and TRBJ1-4, with 7 nucleotides matching TRBD1. The trim removed 11 bases at V and 8 bases at J, leaving 8 bases unmatched. The CDR3 covers 12 residues. Germline CDR1 reads MDHEN; CDR2 reads SYDVKM. The CDR3 spells CAVPGQKEKLFF. In DNA form, the CDR3 reads TGTGCCGTACCGGGACAGAAAGAAAAACTGTTTTTT.

This clonotype was detected ten times or more. The chain uses TRBV12-3 or TRBV12-4 and TRBJ2-4; D is perhaps TRBD2 (5 bases). Trimming left V 4 bases short and J 7 bases short, with 11 bases between. The CDR3 consists of 13 residues. CDR3 protein: CASSSQTTNIQYF. CDR3 bases: TGTGCCAGCAGTTCACAGACTACGAACATTCAGTACTTC.

The chain combines TRBV20-1 with TRBJ2-7; 14 nucleotides align to TRBD2. Trimming at V came to 4 bases and at J to 7 bases, leaving 6 bases not matched to a gene. The germline V gene encodes CDR1 DFQATT and CDR2 SNEGSKA (reference sequence). This CDR3 spans 14 amino acids. The CDR3: CSAKGLAGAHEQYF. The DNA of the CDR3 is TGCAGTGCTAAGGGACTAGCGGGAGCCCATGAGCAGTACTTC.

This clonotype occurred a few times. The chain joins TRBV12-2 to TRBJ2-5; the table calls TRBD1, which could not be checked here. TRBV12-2 is recorded as a pseudogene. This CDR3 has 14 residues. This CDR3 reads CASRFRTGRETQYF. CDR3 sequence (DNA): TGTGCAAGTCGCTTTCGGACAGGGCGTGAGACCCAGTACTTC.

This chain connects TRBV7-2 to TRBJ1-4; the D gene is possibly TRBD1 (6 bases). Looked up from germline, CDR1 is SGHTA and CDR2 is FQGNSA. The CDR3 is 16 residues long. V was cut by 5 bases and J by 4 bases, with 17 bases left in between. The CDR3 here is CASSRTRGGGNEKLFF. The CDR3 nucleotides read TGTGCCAGCAGCCGAACTCGTGGGGGCGGTAATGAAAAACTGTTTTTT. The full variable domain, completed using reference TRBV7-2 and TRBJ1-4, is GAGVSQSPSNKVTEKGKDVELRCDPISGHTALYWYRQSLGQGLEFLIYFQGNSAPDKSGLPSDRFSAERTGGSVSTLTIQRTQQEDSAVYLCASSRTRGGGNEKLFFGSGTQLSVL.

A few counts support this clonotype. The chain combines TRBV7-2 with TRBJ2-3, with TRBD2 identical over 11 bases. The length of the CDR3 is 17 residues. The trim removed 4 bases at V and 5 bases at J, leaving 11 bases unmatched. Per germline, CDR1 SGHTA and CDR2 FQGNSA. As DNA, the CDR3 is TGTGCCAGCAGCTCCCAGTTAGCGGGAGGGCCTCAAGATACGCAGTATTTT. Its protein is CASSSQLAGGPQDTQYF. Full variable domain (rest looked up from reference TRBV7-2 and TRBJ2-3): GAGVSQSPSNKVTEKGKDVELRCDPISGHTALYWYRQSLGQGLEFLIYFQGNSAPDKSGLPSDRFSAERTGGSVSTLTIQRTQQEDSAVYLCASSSQLAGGPQDTQYFGPGTRLTVL.

This clonotype was recorded a few times. J is TRBJ1-4 and V is TRBV28, with D possibly matching TRBD1 (5 bases). Trimming pared 11 bases from V and 3 bases from J, leaving 19 bases between. The CDR3 length is 15 residues. CDR1 is MDHEN and CDR2 is SYDVKM in the germline V gene. CDR3 in DNA: TGTGCCGGCAATCAAGAACAAGGGGCTAATGAAAAACTGTTTTTT. Its translation is CAGNQEQGANEKLFF.

This clonotype has at least ten counts. The junction shows a germline mismatch at one end, possibly a read error. The chain recombines TRBV7-9 with TRBJ1-2, with unresolved D. This CDR3 region has 11 residues. Looked up from germline, CDR1 is SEHNR and CDR2 is FQNEAQ (reference sequence). DNA of the CDR3: TGCGCCAGCAGCTTGGATACTGGCTACACCTTC. Translated, it gives CASSLDTGYTF.

Many counts were recorded for this clonotype. V and J are TRBV20-1 and TRBJ2-7; 7 nucleotides agree with TRBD2. CDR1 and CDR2 from the germline V gene are DFQATT and SNEGSKA (reference sequence). V trimming: 5 bases; J trimming: 4 bases; junction bases outside the gene matches: 14. The CDR3 totals 15 residues. The CDR3 is CSAEPPGGLVYEQYF. The CDR3 DNA reads TGCAGTGCTGAGCCGCCGGGGGGACTCGTTTACGAGCAGTACTTC.

The rearrangement links TRBV20-1 to TRBJ1-2; no firm D call. Germline V gene lookup returns CDR1 DFQATT and CDR2 SNEGSKA (reference sequence). Between the trimmed V and J ends, which lost 3 bases and 4 bases, there was a span of 9 bases. This CDR3 has 12 amino acids. CDR3 residues: CSARMASYGYTF. CDR3 in DNA: TGCAGTGCTAGGATGGCAAGCTATGGCTACACCTTC.

The rearrangement links TRBV5-1 to TRBJ1-1; D is unclear. Germline CDR1 SGHRS, CDR2 YFSETQ. V lost 4 bases and J 4 bases, leaving 17 bases between the germline ends. This CDR3 spans 15 amino acids. CDR3 amino acids: CASSSTSDGRTEAFF. CDR3 coding DNA: TGCGCCAGCAGCAGTACATCGGACGGCCGCACTGAAGCTTTCTTT. Combining the CDR3 with reference TRBV5-1 and TRBJ1-1 gives the whole variable domain KAGVTQTPRYLIKTRGQQVTLSCSPISGHRSVSWYQQTPGQGLQFLFEYFSETQRNKGNFPGRFSGRQFSNSRSEMNVSTLELGDSALYLCASSSTSDGRTEAFFGQGTRLTVV.

V usage is TRBV20-1 and J usage is TRBJ2-3; D uncertain. The germline V gene encodes CDR1 DFQATT and CDR2 SNEGSKA (reference sequence). The germline V and J ends were trimmed by 0 bases and 2 bases, with 9 bases remaining between them. The CDR3 is 14 amino acids. CDR3: CSARDWGNTDTQYF. The CDR3 DNA reads as TGCAGTGCTAGAGATTGGGGTAACACAGATACGCAGTATTTT.

Comment on this clonotype: One end of the junction does not line up with germline, which may come from a read error. The rearrangement joins TRBV11-2 to TRBJ1-2, with D tentatively TRBD1 (6 bases). Germline lookup yields CDR1 SGHAT and CDR2 FQNNGV. The CDR3 length is 14 residues. The CDR3 bases are TGTACCAGCAGCTTATACAGGGCTAACTATGGCTACACCTTC. Amino acid sequence: CTSSLYRANYGYTF.